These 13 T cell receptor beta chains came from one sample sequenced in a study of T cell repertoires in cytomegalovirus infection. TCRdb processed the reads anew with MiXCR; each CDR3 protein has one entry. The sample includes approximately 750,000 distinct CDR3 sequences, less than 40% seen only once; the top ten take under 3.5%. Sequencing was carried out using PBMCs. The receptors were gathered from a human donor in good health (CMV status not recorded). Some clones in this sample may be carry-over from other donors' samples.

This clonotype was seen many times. In nucleotides, the CDR3 is TGTGCCAGCAGCTTTGGGACTTCGGGAAGGGGGAACGAGCAGTACTTC. Translating gives CASSFGTSGRGNEQYF. The J gene is TRBJ2-7, the V gene TRBV7-2; possibly TRBD1 or TRBD2 for D (6 bases each). The CDR3 is made up of 16 amino acids. CDR1 and CDR2 (germline): SGHTA, FQGNSA. Trimming pared 3 bases from V and 5 bases from J, leaving 20 bases between.

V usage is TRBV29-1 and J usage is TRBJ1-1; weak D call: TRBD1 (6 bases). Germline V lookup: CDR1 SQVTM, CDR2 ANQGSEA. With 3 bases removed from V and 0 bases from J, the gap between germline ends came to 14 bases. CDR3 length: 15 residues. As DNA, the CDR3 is TGCAGCGTTGACGGGGGGCAGGGAATGAACACTGAAGCTTTCTTT. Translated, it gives CSVDGGQGMNTEAFF.

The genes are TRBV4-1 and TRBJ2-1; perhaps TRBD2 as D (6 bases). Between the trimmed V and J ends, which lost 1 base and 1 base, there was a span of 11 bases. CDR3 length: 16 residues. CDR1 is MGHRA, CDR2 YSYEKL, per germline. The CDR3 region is CASSQVLAKSYNEQFF. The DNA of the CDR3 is TGCGCCAGCAGCCAAGTACTAGCCAAATCCTACAATGAGCAGTTCTTC.

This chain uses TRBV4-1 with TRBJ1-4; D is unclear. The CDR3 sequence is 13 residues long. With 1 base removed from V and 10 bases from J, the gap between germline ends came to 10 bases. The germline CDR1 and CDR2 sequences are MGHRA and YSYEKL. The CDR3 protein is CASSQVRGRKLFF. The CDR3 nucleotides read TGCGCCAGCAGCCAAGTCCGGGGAAGAAAACTGTTTTTT.

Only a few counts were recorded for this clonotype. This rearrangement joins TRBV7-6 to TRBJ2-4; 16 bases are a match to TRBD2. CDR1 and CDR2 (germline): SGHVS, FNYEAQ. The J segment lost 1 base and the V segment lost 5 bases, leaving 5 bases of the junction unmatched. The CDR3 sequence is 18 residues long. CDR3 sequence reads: CASSPGTSGGAAKNIQYF. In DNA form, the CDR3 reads TGTGCCAGCAGCCCAGGGACTAGCGGGGGGGCGGCCAAAAACATTCAGTACTTC.

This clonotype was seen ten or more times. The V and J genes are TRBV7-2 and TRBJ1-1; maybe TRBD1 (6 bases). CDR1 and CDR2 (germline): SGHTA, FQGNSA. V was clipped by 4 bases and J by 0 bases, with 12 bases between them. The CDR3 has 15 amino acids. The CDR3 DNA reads TGTGCCAGCAGCTACCTAAGGACAGTGAACACTGAAGCTTTCTTT. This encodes CASSYLRTVNTEAFF.

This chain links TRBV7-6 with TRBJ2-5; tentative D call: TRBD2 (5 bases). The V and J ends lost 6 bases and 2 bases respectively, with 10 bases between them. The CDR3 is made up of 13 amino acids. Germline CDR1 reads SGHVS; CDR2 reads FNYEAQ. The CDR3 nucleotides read TGTGCCAGCAGTTCACGGGATCAAGAGACCCAGTACTTC. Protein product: CASSSRDQETQYF.

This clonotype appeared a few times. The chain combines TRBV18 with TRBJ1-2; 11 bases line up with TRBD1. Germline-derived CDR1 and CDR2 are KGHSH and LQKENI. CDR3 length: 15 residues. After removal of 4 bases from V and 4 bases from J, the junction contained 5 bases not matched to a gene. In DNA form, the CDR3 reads TGTGCCAGCTCACTCGGGACAGGGGGTCCCTATGGCTACACCTTC. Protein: CASSLGTGGPYGYTF.

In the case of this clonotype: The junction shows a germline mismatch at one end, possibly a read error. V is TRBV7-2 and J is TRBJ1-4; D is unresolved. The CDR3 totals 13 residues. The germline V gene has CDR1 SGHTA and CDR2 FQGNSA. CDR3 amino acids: CARRRDVNEKRFF. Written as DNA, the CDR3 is TGTGCCAGACGACGGGATGTCAATGAAAAACGGTTTTTT.

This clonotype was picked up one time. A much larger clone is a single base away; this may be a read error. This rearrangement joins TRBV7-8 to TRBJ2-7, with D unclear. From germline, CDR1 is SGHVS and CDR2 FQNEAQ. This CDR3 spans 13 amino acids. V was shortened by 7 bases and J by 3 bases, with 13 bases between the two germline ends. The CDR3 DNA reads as TGTGCCAGCATCAGAGGAACCAGCTACGAGCAGTACTTC. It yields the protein CASIRGTSYEQYF.

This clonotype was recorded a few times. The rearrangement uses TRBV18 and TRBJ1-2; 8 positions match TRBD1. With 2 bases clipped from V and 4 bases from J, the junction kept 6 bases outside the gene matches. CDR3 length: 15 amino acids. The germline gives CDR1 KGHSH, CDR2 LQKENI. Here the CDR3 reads CASSPVQGQGYGYTF. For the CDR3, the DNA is TGTGCCAGCTCACCAGTGCAAGGACAGGGCTATGGCTACACCTTC.

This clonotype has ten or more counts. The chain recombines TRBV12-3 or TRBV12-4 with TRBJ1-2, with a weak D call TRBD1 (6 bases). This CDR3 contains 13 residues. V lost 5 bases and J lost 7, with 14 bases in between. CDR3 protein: CASSGTGRGGYTF. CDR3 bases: TGTGCCAGCAGTGGTACAGGGAGGGGTGGCTACACCTTC.

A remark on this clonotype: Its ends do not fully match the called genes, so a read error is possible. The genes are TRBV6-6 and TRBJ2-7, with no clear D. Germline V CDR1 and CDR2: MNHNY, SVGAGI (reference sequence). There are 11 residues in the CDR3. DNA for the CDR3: TGTGACAGCAGTAGGGTTGGAGAGCAGTACTTC. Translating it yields CDSSRVGEQYF.